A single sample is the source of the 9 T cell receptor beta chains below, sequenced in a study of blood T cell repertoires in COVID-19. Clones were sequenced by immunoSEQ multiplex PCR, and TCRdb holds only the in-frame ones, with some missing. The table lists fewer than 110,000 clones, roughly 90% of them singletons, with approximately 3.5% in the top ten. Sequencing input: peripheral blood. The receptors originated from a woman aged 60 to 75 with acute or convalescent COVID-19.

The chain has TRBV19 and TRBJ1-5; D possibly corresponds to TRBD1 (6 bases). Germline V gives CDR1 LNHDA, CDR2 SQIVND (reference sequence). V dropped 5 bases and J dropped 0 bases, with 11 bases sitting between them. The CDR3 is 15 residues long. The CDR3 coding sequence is TGTGCCAGTAGTCGGGGACACCTTAGCAATCAGCCCCAGCATTTT. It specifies CASSRGHLSNQPQHF.

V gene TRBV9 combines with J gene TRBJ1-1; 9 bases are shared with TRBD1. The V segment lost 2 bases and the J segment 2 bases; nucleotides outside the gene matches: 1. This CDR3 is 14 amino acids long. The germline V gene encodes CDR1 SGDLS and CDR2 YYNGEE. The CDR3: CASSVGQGNTEAFF. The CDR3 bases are TGTGCCAGCAGCGTGGGACAGGGCAACACTGAAGCTTTCTTT.

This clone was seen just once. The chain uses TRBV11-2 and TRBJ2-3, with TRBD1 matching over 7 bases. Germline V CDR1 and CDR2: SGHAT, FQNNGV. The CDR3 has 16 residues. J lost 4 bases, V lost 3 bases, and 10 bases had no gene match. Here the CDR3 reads CASSLGRGRSSDTQYF. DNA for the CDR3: TGTGCCAGCAGCTTGGGTAGGGGGCGAAGTTCAGATACGCAGTATTTT. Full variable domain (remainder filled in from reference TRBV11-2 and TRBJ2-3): EAGVAQSPRYKIIEKRQSVAFWCNPISGHATLYWYQQILGQGPKLLIQFQNNGVVDDSQLPKDRFSAERLKGVDSTLKIQPAKLEDSAVYLCASSLGRGRSSDTQYFGPGTRLTVL.

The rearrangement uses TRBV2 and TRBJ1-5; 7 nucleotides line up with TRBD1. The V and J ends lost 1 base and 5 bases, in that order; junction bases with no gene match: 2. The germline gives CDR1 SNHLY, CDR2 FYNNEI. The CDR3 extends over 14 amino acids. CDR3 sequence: CASSEGQGYQPQHF. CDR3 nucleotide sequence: TGTGCCAGCAGTGAAGGACAGGGCTATCAGCCCCAGCATTTT.

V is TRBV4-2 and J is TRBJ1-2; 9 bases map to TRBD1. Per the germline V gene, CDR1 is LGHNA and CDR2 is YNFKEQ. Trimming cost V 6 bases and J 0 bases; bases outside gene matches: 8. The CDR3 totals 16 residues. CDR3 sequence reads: CASSLGQGRPNYGYTF. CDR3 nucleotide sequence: TGTGCCAGCAGTTTGGGACAGGGTCGCCCTAACTATGGCTACACCTTC.

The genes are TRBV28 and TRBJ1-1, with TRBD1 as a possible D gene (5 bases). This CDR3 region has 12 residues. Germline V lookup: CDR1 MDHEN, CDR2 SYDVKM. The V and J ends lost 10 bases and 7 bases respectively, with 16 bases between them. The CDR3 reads CATVPLDSEAFF. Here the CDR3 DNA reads TGTGCCACCGTACCGTTAGACAGTGAAGCTTTCTTT.

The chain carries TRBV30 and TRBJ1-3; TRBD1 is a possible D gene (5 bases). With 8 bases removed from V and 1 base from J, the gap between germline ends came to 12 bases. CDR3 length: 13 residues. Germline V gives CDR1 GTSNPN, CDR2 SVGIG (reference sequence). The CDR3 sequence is CANGRGSGNTIYF. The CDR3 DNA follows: TGTGCCAATGGCCGGGGGTCTGGAAACACCATATATTTT.

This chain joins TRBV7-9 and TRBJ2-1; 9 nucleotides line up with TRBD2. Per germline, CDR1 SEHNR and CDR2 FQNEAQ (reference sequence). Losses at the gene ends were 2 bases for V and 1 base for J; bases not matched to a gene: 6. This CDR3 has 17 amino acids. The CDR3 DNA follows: TGTGCCAGCAGCTTAAGAGCGGGAGGAAGTTCCTACAATGAGCAGTTCTTC. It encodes CASSLRAGGSSYNEQFF.

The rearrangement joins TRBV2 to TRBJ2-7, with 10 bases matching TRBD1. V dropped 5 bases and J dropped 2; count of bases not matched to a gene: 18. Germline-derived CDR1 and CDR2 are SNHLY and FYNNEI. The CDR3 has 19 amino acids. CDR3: CASSPLPVGTGERAYEQYF. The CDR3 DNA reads TGTGCCAGCAGTCCCCTCCCGGTGGGGACAGGGGAGAGGGCCTACGAGCAGTACTTC.